In this sample, the clone carrying this T cell receptor beta chain turned up once. What it binds is not known. These data belong to a study of T cells in localized non-small cell lung cancer. Germline V lookup: CDR1 SEHNR, CDR2 FQNEAQ (reference sequence). Trimming removed 7 bases at V and 3 bases at J, with 18 bases between. This CDR3 comprises 15 residues. TCRdb's table, derived via immunoSEQ multiplex PCR, lists solely in-frame clones and lacks some. The data show 60,000 to 85,000 clones, 86% seen once. Study results and caveats: An association was observed between higher blood T cell density and longer overall survival. Adjacent lung tissue had a median 57 of the top 100 clones found in the tumor. Among the tissues sampled, uninvolved adjacent lung had the highest T cell clonality, above tumor.

This clonotype originated in a male donor at least 60 years old with stage III squamous cell lung carcinoma. The chain joins TRBV7-9 to TRBJ1-1; no clear D gene. Sample: peripheral blood, taken before any cancer treatment. DNA for the CDR3: TGTGCCAGCACCCCGCGGGGTCTATCGGACACTGAAGCTTTCTTT. Translation: CASTPRGLSDTEAFF.